Listed here are 11 T cell receptor beta chains from one sample, sequenced in a study of PD-1 blockade in classical Hodgkin lymphoma. Sequenced by immunoSEQ multiplex PCR; TCRdb stores in-frame clones only, minus some. The sample shows about 93,000 clones, roughly 80% of them seen only once. Each of the patients experienced relapse following autologous stem cell transplantation, and their brentuximab vedotin exposure differed. This specimen consisted of peripheral blood mononuclear cells (PBMCs), obtained before the second cycle of nivolumab. These receptors were taken from a human donor with classical Hodgkin lymphoma.

The rearrangement uses TRBV7-2 and TRBJ2-5; D unresolved. V shed 1 base and J shed 1 base, with 13 bases lying between them. The CDR3 covers 16 residues. Per germline, CDR1 SGHTA and CDR2 FQGNSA. Here the CDR3 reads CASSLGPLASQETQYF. The CDR3 nucleotides read TGTGCCAGCAGCTTAGGTCCCCTGGCAAGCCAAGAGACCCAGTACTTC.

The genes are TRBV7-2 and TRBJ2-7; either TRBD1 or TRBD2 may supply D (5 bases each). Germline CDR1 reads SGHTA; CDR2 reads FQGNSA. The CDR3 totals 16 residues. With 7 bases removed from V and 0 bases from J, the gap between germline ends came to 19 bases. The CDR3 loop reads CASTPDSGPSSYEQYF. The DNA for the CDR3 is TGTGCCAGCACCCCGGACTCAGGGCCCAGCTCCTACGAGCAGTACTTC.

This clone has a handful of counts. The chain joins TRBV9 to TRBJ2-7; 9 positions match TRBD2. The CDR3 is 14 residues long. Germline loops: CDR1 SGDLS, CDR2 YYNGEE. With V trimmed by 2 bases and J by 5 bases, 5 bases remained unmatched. CDR3 coding DNA: TGTGCCAGCAGCGTTAGCGGGAGTAGCGACGAGCAGTACTTC. Protein: CASSVSGSSDEQYF.

V is TRBV11-2 and J is TRBJ2-3; TRBD2 agrees at 9 bases. The CDR3 totals 18 residues. The trim removed 5 bases at V and 0 bases at J, leaving 12 bases unmatched. CDR1 and CDR2 (germline): SGHAT, FQNNGV. The CDR3 DNA sequence: TGTGCCAGCAGCAAAGGGCTAGCGGGGCCCCTTAGCACAGATACGCAGTATTTT. Translation: CASSKGLAGPLSTDTQYF.

This sequence joins TRBV19 and TRBJ1-5, with 8 bases lining up with TRBD1. The germline gives CDR1 LNHDA, CDR2 SQIVND (reference sequence). The V gene end was trimmed by 11 bases and the J gene end by 5 bases; junction bases not matched to a gene: 5. This CDR3 is 12 amino acids long. CDR3 coding DNA: TGTGCCGCCCAACAGGGGGATCAGCCCCAGCATTTT. Amino acids: CAAQQGDQPQHF.

This sequence joins TRBV5-4 and TRBJ2-3, with 7 bases lining up with TRBD2. Looked up from germline, CDR1 is SGHNT and CDR2 is YYREEE (reference sequence). The CDR3 has 16 amino acids. After removal of 5 bases from V and 2 bases from J, the junction contained 11 bases not matched to a gene. The CDR3 sequence is CASSGGGRGTTDTQYF. The CDR3 nucleotides are TGTGCCAGCAGTGGTGGAGGGCGGGGGACCACAGATACGCAGTATTTT.

In the case of this clone: The identical CDR3 is also encoded by other nucleotide sequences in the sample. The chain uses TRBV5-4 and TRBJ1-1, with D tentatively TRBD1 (5 bases). Looked up from germline, CDR1 is SGHNT and CDR2 is YYREEE (reference sequence). The CDR3 consists of 13 residues. Trimming cost V 4 bases and J 1 base, with 8 bases left between them. The CDR3 is CASSLTANTEAFF. CDR3 in DNA: TGTGCCAGCAGCCTGACAGCGAACACTGAAGCTTTCTTT. Full variable domain (outside the CDR3, taken from reference TRBV5-4 and TRBJ1-1): ETGVTQSPTHLIKTRGQQVTLRCSSQSGHNTVSWYQQALGQGPQFIFQYYREEENGRGNFPPRFSGLQFPNYSSELNVNALELDDSALYLCASSLTANTEAFFGQGTRLTVV.

This clone was picked up one time. V is TRBV9 and J is TRBJ2-2; unclear D gene. Germline V gene sequence: CDR1 SGDLS, CDR2 YYNGEE. This CDR3 has 14 amino acids. Trimming took off 0 bases at V and 6 bases at J, with 9 bases between the two ends. CDR3 region: CASSVVRSSGELFF. The CDR3 DNA is TGTGCCAGCAGCGTAGTCAGATCCTCCGGGGAGCTGTTTTTT.

This chain uses TRBV6-6 with TRBJ1-1; no definite D call. There are 13 residues in the CDR3. V was pared by 5 bases and J by 1 base, with 8 bases between. Germline V CDR1 and CDR2: MNHNY, SVGAGI (reference sequence). In DNA, the CDR3 is TGTGCCAGCAGTCATTACTCGAACACTGAAGCTTTCTTT. This sequence encodes CASSHYSNTEAFF.

The chain couples TRBV5-1 to TRBJ2-5, with D possibly matching TRBD2 (5 bases). Germline CDR1 reads SGHRS; CDR2 reads YFSETQ. Trimming stripped 1 base from V and 4 bases from J, with 14 bases between. The length of the CDR3 is 15 residues. The CDR3 loop is CASSLMAFGGETQYF. CDR3 DNA: TGCGCCAGCAGCTTGATGGCGTTCGGAGGAGAGACCCAGTACTTC.

This clone has only one observation. The gene calls are TRBV5-1 and TRBJ2-2; D possibly uses TRBD1 or TRBD2 (5 bases each). The CDR3 is 15 residues long. V was trimmed by 0 bases and J by 7 bases, leaving 13 bases between them. CDR1 and CDR2 (germline): SGHRS, YFSETQ. The CDR3 DNA sequence: TGCGCCAGCAGCTTGGACAGGCAGGGAGTCGGGGAGCTGTTTTTT. Its translation is CASSLDRQGVGELFF.